Below, 8 T cell receptor beta chains from the same sample are listed, as sequenced in a study of T-cell memory formation after mild COVID-19. TCRdb fed the 5' RACE reads into MiXCR, producing one record per CDR3 protein. The sample shows 250,000 or so distinct CDR3 sequences, around 17% of them seen only once. Sequenced material: PBMCs or a T cell subset sorted from them (not recorded which). These TCRs come from a man between 18 and 35 years old who had mild COVID-19 (a few samples of this study predate the infection). Cell type and time point are not known.

This rearrangement joins TRBV7-2 to TRBJ1-1; unclear D gene. The germline V gene encodes CDR1 SGHTA and CDR2 FQGNSA. Trimming left V 3 bases short and J 0 bases short, with 8 bases between. This CDR3 comprises 14 residues. The CDR3 DNA follows: TGTGCCAGCAGCTTTCAGGCATTGAACACTGAAGCTTTCTTT. Its protein product is CASSFQALNTEAFF.

In DNA, the CDR3 is TGTGCCAGCAGCTTCCTGGGTCAGGAAGCTTTCTTT. Translated, it gives CASSFLGQEAFF. The V call is TRBV7-9, the J call TRBJ1-1; D unresolved. Trimming took off 3 bases at V and 8 bases at J, with 10 bases between the two ends. The CDR3 spans 12 residues. CDR1 and CDR2 from the germline V gene are SEHNR and FQNEAQ (reference sequence). The full variable domain, with the rest looked up from reference TRBV7-9 and TRBJ1-1, is DTGVSQNPRHKITKRGQNVTFRCDPISEHNRLYWYRQTLGQGPEFLTYFQNEAQLEKSRLLSDRFSAERPKGSFSTLEIQRTEQGDSAMYLCASSFLGQEAFFGQGTRLTVV.

This clonotype was found a few times. The J gene is TRBJ1-5, the V gene TRBV6-2 or TRBV6-3; D gene ambiguous. Trimming cost V 8 bases and J 2 bases, with 13 bases left between them. The CDR3 has 14 residues. Germline CDR1 and CDR2: MNHEY and SVGEGT. CDR3 region: CASAGVLGNQPQHF. The CDR3 nucleotides are TGTGCCAGCGCCGGAGTATTGGGCAATCAGCCCCAGCATTTT.

There are a few counts of this clonotype. This chain links TRBV12-3 or TRBV12-4 with TRBJ2-2; 11 nucleotides agree with TRBD1. J was trimmed by 4 bases and V by 6 bases; bases with no gene match: 4. The CDR3 length is 15 residues. The CDR3 loop reads CASRTGTGGTGELFF. The CDR3 nucleotides read TGTGCCAGCAGAACCGGGACAGGGGGCACCGGGGAGCTGTTTTTT.

V and J are TRBV29-1 and TRBJ2-3, with D possibly being TRBD2 (6 bases). The CDR3 sequence is 14 residues long. Trimming shortened V by 4 bases and J by 2 bases, and 13 bases separated the two germline ends. Germline CDR1 is SQVTM and CDR2 is ANQGSEA. The CDR3 nucleotides are TGCAGCGTTGCTGGGGGGTACCTCACAGATACGCAGTATTTT. Its translation: CSVAGGYLTDTQYF.

The chain has TRBV11-2 and TRBJ2-1; a possible D gene is TRBD2 (6 bases). CDR1 SGHAT and CDR2 FQNNGV come from the germline V gene. Trimming stripped 1 base from V and 6 bases from J, with 10 bases between. The CDR3 totals 14 residues. The CDR3 here is CASSLGGVRNEQFF. DNA for the CDR3: TGTGCCAGCAGCTTAGGGGGGGTTCGCAATGAGCAGTTCTTC.

The rearrangement links TRBV5-1 to TRBJ2-5, with D possibly TRBD1 on 6 matching bases. CDR3 length: 16 amino acids. V shed 1 base and J shed 4 bases, with 17 bases lying between them. Germline V lookup: CDR1 SGHRS, CDR2 YFSETQ. The CDR3 loop is CASSLPTGSQLETQYF. The CDR3 DNA reads as TGCGCCAGCAGCTTGCCTACAGGGTCGCAGTTAGAGACCCAGTACTTC.

Many counts were recorded for this clonotype. J is TRBJ2-7 and V is TRBV10-2; D gene uncertain. V lost 4 bases to trimming and J lost 3 bases, with 7 bases between them. CDR3 length: 12 amino acids. Germline loops: CDR1 WSHSY, CDR2 SAAADI. CDR3 loop: CASSAESYEQYF. Written as DNA, the CDR3 is TGCGCCAGCAGTGCAGAAAGCTACGAGCAGTACTTC.